This passage covers 25 T cell receptor beta chains from one sample sequenced in a study of cytomegalovirus exposure and HLA in healthy donors. The primer mix had 60 Vbeta and 13 Jbeta primers. Sequenced by immunoSEQ multiplex PCR; TCRdb stores in-frame clones only, minus some. The sample contains approximately 160,000 clones, approximately 80% of which appear only once. The sample consisted of PBMCs. The receptors stem from a woman aged 40 to 50 in good health and CMV-seropositive.

V gene TRBV4-1 combines with J gene TRBJ2-7; TRBD2 might be the D (5 bases). Germline CDR1 and CDR2: MGHRA and YSYEKL. Trimming stripped 3 bases from V and 5 bases from J, with 20 bases between. The CDR3 loop spans 16 amino acids. The CDR3 loop reads CASSQYDGNIIDEQYF. Written as DNA, the CDR3 is TGCGCCAGCAGCCAGTACGACGGGAACATAATCGACGAGCAGTACTTC.

The chain carries TRBV6-1 and TRBJ2-3; tentative D call: TRBD1 (5 bases). The CDR3 loop spans 11 amino acids. V shed 6 bases and J shed 8 bases, with 9 bases lying between them. Germline V gene data show CDR1 as MNHNS and CDR2 as SASEGT. The CDR3 nucleotides read TGTGCCAGCAGAGTCCAGGGTACGCAGTATTTT. Residues: CASRVQGTQYF.

The chain recombines TRBV4-3 with TRBJ1-3; possible D gene TRBD1, 5 bases. The CDR3 is 15 residues long. Germline V gene sequence: CDR1 LGHNA, CDR2 YSLEER. V lost 4 bases, J lost 0 bases, and 10 bases lay in between. The CDR3 coding sequence is TGCGCCAGCAGCCCTGACAGCATCTCTGGAAACACCATATATTTT. Its translation: CASSPDSISGNTIYF.

This clone was observed once. The gene calls are TRBV19 and TRBJ2-1; 8 bases line up with TRBD2. The ends lost 3 bases at V and 9 bases at J; junction bases unmatched: 10. The CDR3 is made up of 15 amino acids. Germline loops: CDR1 LNHDA, CDR2 SQIVND (reference sequence). The CDR3 coding sequence is TGTGCCAGTAGTATCAAAGCGGGGGTTTATAGTGAGCAGTTCTTC. Translating it yields CASSIKAGVYSEQFF. Full variable domain (rest looked up from reference TRBV19 and TRBJ2-1): DGGITQSPKYLFRKEGQNVTLSCEQNLNHDAMYWYRQDPGQGLRLIYYSQIVNDFQKGDIAEGYSVSREKKESFPLTVTSAQKNPTAFYLCASSIKAGVYSEQFFGPGTRLTVL.

The chain recombines TRBV19 with TRBJ1-1; 9 positions match TRBD1. The CDR3 contains 14 residues. After removal of 1 base from V and 5 bases from J, the junction contained 2 bases not matched to a gene. The germline CDR1 and CDR2 sequences are LNHDA and SQIVND (reference sequence). CDR3 sequence (DNA): TGTGCCAGTAGTATAGCGGGACAGGGTACTGAAGCTTTCTTT. It specifies CASSIAGQGTEAFF.

V is TRBV4-1 and J is TRBJ2-7; TRBD1 agrees at 7 bases. Germline V lookup: CDR1 MGHRA, CDR2 YSYEKL. The V segment lost 4 bases and the J segment 6 bases; nucleotides outside the gene matches: 9. This CDR3 region has 14 residues. CDR3 bases: TGCGCCAGCAGCCCCATGGACAGGTTGGGCGAGCAGTACTTC. Its protein is CASSPMDRLGEQYF.

The chain links TRBV5-1 to TRBJ2-5, with TRBD1 matching 8 bases. The CDR3 runs 14 residues. Germline loops: CDR1 SGHRS, CDR2 YFSETQ. V lost 4 bases, J lost 5 bases, and 7 bases stayed unmatched. CDR3 DNA sequence: TGCGCCAGCAGCATAGGACAGGGTCAGGAGACCCAGTACTTC. The encoded protein is CASSIGQGQETQYF.

This clone showed up just a few times. CDR3 bases: TGCAGTGCCCGGGGGGGAGACGAGCAGTACTTC. This codes for CSARGGDEQYF. The chain has TRBV20-1 and TRBJ2-7; 8 bases match TRBD2. Per the germline V gene, CDR1 is DFQATT and CDR2 is SNEGSKA (reference sequence). Trimming removed 6 bases from V and 5 bases from J; junction bases left unmatched: 3. The CDR3 is made up of 11 amino acids.

The chain recombines TRBV6-5 with TRBJ1-1, with 9 nucleotides matching TRBD1. The J segment lost 0 bases and the V segment lost 5 bases, leaving 4 bases of the junction unmatched. CDR3 size: 15 residues. CDR1 is MNHEY and CDR2 is SVGAGI in the germline V gene. CDR3 protein: CASSLRDRVNTEAFF. Here the CDR3 DNA reads TGTGCCAGCAGTCTGAGGGACAGGGTGAACACTGAAGCTTTCTTT.

On this clone itself: Sequence at one end of the junction differs from germline and may be a read error. The same CDR3 can be traced to other DNA sequences in this sample. This chain connects TRBV2 to TRBJ1-5; no definite D call. CDR3 length: 14 amino acids. Germline lookup yields CDR1 SNHLY and CDR2 FYNNEI. The CDR3 nucleotides read TGTGCCAGCAGTGATCGGGGATCCAATCAGCCTCAGCATTTT. Protein product: CASSDRGSNQPQHF.

The CDR3 spells CASSLLAGGNTDTQYF. DNA for the CDR3: TGTGCCAGCAGCCTTTTAGCGGGAGGAAACACAGATACGCAGTATTTT. The chain has TRBV7-8 and TRBJ2-3, with 10 nucleotides matching TRBD2. Trimming at V came to 5 bases and at J to 2 bases, leaving 7 bases not matched to a gene. The germline V gene encodes CDR1 SGHVS and CDR2 FQNEAQ. The CDR3 has 16 amino acids. Variable domain in full (rest from reference TRBV7-8 and TRBJ2-3): GAGVSQSPRYKVAKRGQDVALRCDPISGHVSLFWYQQALGQGPEFLTYFQNEAQLDKSGLPSDRFFAERPEGSVSTLKIQRTQQEDSAVYLCASSLLAGGNTDTQYFGPGTRLTVL.

The chain carries TRBV29-1 and TRBJ2-1, with 7 positions matching TRBD2. V shed 4 bases and J 4 bases; nucleotides not matched to a gene: 1. Germline-derived CDR1 and CDR2 are SQVTM and ANQGSEA. The CDR3 length is 12 residues. Written as DNA, the CDR3 is TGCAGCGTTGGGGGGGGATACAATGAGCAGTTCTTC. Encoded protein: CSVGGGYNEQFF.

A single count supports this clone. This sequence joins TRBV18 and TRBJ2-1; 8 bases match TRBD1. This CDR3 is 13 amino acids long. Germline-derived CDR1 and CDR2 are KGHSH and LQKENI. The ends lost 6 bases at V and 6 bases at J; junction bases unmatched: 4. Written as DNA, the CDR3 is TGTGCCAGCTCCGGACAGGGTTCCAATGAGCAGTTCTTC. Residues: CASSGQGSNEQFF. Filled out from reference TRBV18 and TRBJ2-1, the complete variable domain reads NAGVMQNPRHLVRRRGQEARLRCSPMKGHSHVYWYRQLPEEGLKFMVYLQKENIIDESGMPKERFSAEFPKEGPSILRIQQVVRGDSAAYFCASSGQGSNEQFFGPGTRLTVL.

V gene TRBV16 combines with J gene TRBJ2-7; tentative D call: TRBD2 (6 bases). Germline CDR1 and CDR2: KGHSY and FQNENV. Trimming removed 7 bases at V and 6 bases at J, with 16 bases between. This CDR3 spans 13 amino acids. As DNA, the CDR3 is TGTGCCAGCAACCGCGGGGTGAGGGGCGAGCAGTACTTC. This sequence encodes CASNRGVRGEQYF.

This chain connects TRBV5-4 to TRBJ2-7; 8 bases fit TRBD2. The germline V gene has CDR1 SGHNT and CDR2 YYREEE (reference sequence). Trimming took 3 bases from V and 2 from J; bases not matched to a gene: 7. CDR3 length: 15 amino acids. The CDR3 nucleotides are TGTGCCAGCAGCTCCCGAGCGGGAGACACCTACGAGCAGTACTTC. Translation gives CASSSRAGDTYEQYF.

The gene calls are TRBV4-1 and TRBJ1-3, with D unresolved. The CDR3 spans 18 residues. Trimming cost V 0 bases and J 2 bases, with 17 bases left between them. CDR1 and CDR2 (germline): MGHRA, YSYEKL. CDR3 region: CASSQDPRLLSAGNTIYF. The CDR3 nucleotides read TGCGCCAGCAGCCAAGATCCTAGGCTCTTGAGCGCTGGAAACACCATATATTTT.

The chain joins TRBV7-9 to TRBJ1-5, with 9 bases that match TRBD1. Germline CDR1 is SEHNR and CDR2 is FQNEAQ (reference sequence). The CDR3 totals 14 residues. Trimming at V came to 1 base and at J to 7 bases, leaving 2 bases not matched to a gene. The CDR3 is CASSLGTGAQPQHF. CDR3 nucleotide sequence: TGTGCCAGCAGCTTAGGGACAGGGGCCCAGCCCCAGCATTTT.

The rearrangement links TRBV9 to TRBJ2-7; weak D call: TRBD2 (6 bases). This CDR3 spans 14 amino acids. Trimming took off 4 bases at V and 5 bases at J, with 16 bases between the two ends. The germline gives CDR1 SGDLS, CDR2 YYNGEE. The CDR3 nucleotides read TGTGCCAGCAGCCCGGGCGGGAACATCAACGAGCAGTACTTC. Amino acid sequence: CASSPGGNINEQYF.

A note on this clone: An end of the junction differs from the germline gene, which may be a read error. The V and J genes are TRBV29-1 and TRBJ1-5; tentatively, D is TRBD1 (5 bases). Germline CDR1 is SQVTM and CDR2 is ANQGSEA. This CDR3 region has 13 residues. As DNA, the CDR3 is TGCGGCGTTGAGGTCGGGGGTGGTCAGCCCCAGCATTTT. Translating it yields CGVEVGGGQPQHF. Filled out from reference TRBV29-1 and TRBJ1-5, the complete variable domain reads SAVISQKPSRDICQRGTSLTIQCQVDSQVTMMFWYRQQPGQSLTLIATANQGSEATYESGFVIDKFPISRPNLTFSTLTVSNMSPEDSSIYLCGVEVGGGQPQHFGDGTRLSIL.

This clone was detected a few times. J is TRBJ2-3 and V is TRBV2; D is possibly TRBD2 (6 bases). Germline CDR1 SNHLY, CDR2 FYNNEI. The CDR3 loop spans 17 amino acids. Trimming took off 2 bases at V and 3 bases at J, with 18 bases between the two ends. CDR3 sequence (DNA): TGTGCCAGCAGTGAATTAACTAGCACCTCACTGACAGATACGCAGTATTTT. Its protein is CASSELTSTSLTDTQYF.

The chain joins TRBV4-2 to TRBJ2-3; perhaps TRBD1 as D (5 bases). Germline-derived CDR1 and CDR2 are LGHNA and YNFKEQ. With 3 bases removed from V and 4 bases from J, the gap between germline ends came to 8 bases. The CDR3 loop spans 13 amino acids. The CDR3 DNA sequence: TGTGCCAGCAGCCAGGACATAGCAGATACGCAGTATTTT. It encodes CASSQDIADTQYF.

This clone was recorded once. Written as DNA, the CDR3 is TGTGCCAGCAGCTACCCAGAGAACACTGAAGCTTTCTTT. The encoded protein is CASSYPENTEAFF. J is TRBJ1-1 and V is TRBV5-4; D ambiguous. V dropped 3 bases and J dropped 1 base, with 7 bases sitting between them. CDR1 is SGHNT and CDR2 is YYREEE in the germline V gene (reference sequence). The CDR3 is 13 amino acids.

The V and J genes are TRBV5-1 and TRBJ1-4, with 8 bases fitting TRBD1. CDR1 is SGHRS, CDR2 YFSETQ, per germline. CDR3 length: 14 amino acids. V lost 4 bases, J lost 7 bases, and 6 bases stayed unmatched. CDR3 nucleotide sequence: TGCGCCAGCAGCCTACAGGGGGTAGGTGAAAAACTGTTTTTT. Encoded protein: CASSLQGVGEKLFF.

The chain employs TRBV4-3 and TRBJ1-1; no reliable D call. This CDR3 has 17 residues. Trimming stripped 0 bases from V and 1 base from J, with 15 bases between. The germline V gene has CDR1 LGHNA and CDR2 YSLEER. The CDR3: CASSQEFRATANTEAFF. CDR3 nucleotide sequence: TGCGCCAGCAGCCAAGAATTCCGAGCCACAGCGAACACTGAAGCTTTCTTT.

A few counts support this clone. For the CDR3, the DNA is TGTGCCAGCAGTTACCTTAACCTTGCTAAGAACACTGAAGCTTTCTTT. Translating gives CASSYLNLAKNTEAFF. The J gene is TRBJ1-1, the V gene TRBV6-6; D uncertain. CDR3 length equals 16 residues. Deletions cut 2 bases from V and 1 base from J, with 14 bases between. Germline CDR1 and CDR2: MNHNY and SVGAGI (reference sequence).